These 16 T cell receptor beta chains originate from one sample sequenced in a study of persistence of HIV-infected CD4 T cells. Their cognate antigens are unknown. This was the immunoSEQ version 4 assay in survey mode. TCRdb's table, derived via immunoSEQ multiplex PCR, lists solely in-frame clones and lacks some. This sample has fewer than 50,000 clones, with roughly nine tenths found just once. Cells were stimulated nonspecifically with anti-CD3/anti-CD28 magnetic beads. Sorting selected CD4+ T cells upregulating both CD40 ligand and CD69. The input for sequencing was CD4+ T cells sorted from PBMCs after approximately 20-hour stimulation, taken from a patient who received antiretroviral therapy. The receptors here all came from an adult man with HIV who was CMV-seropositive.

The V and J genes are TRBV7-3 and TRBJ2-2; TRBD1 or TRBD2 may be the D gene (6 bases each). Per the germline V gene, CDR1 is SGHTA and CDR2 is FQGTGA. This CDR3 spans 15 amino acids. The ends were cut back, 5 bases at V and 6 bases at J, with 16 bases in the middle. The CDR3 is CASSRYSGEAGELFF. In DNA, the CDR3 is TGTGCCAGCAGCCGTTATTCAGGGGAGGCCGGGGAGCTGTTTTTT.

The chain is built from TRBV5-1 and TRBJ1-1; TRBD1 aligns across 7 bases. V lost 0 bases and J lost 0; bases outside the gene matches: 5. Germline V gene sequence: CDR1 SGHRS, CDR2 YFSETQ. This CDR3 is 16 amino acids long. In DNA, the CDR3 is TGCGCCAGCAGCTTGGCCCCGGGACAGTTGAACACTGAAGCTTTCTTT. Protein: CASSLAPGQLNTEAFF.

DNA for the CDR3: TGTGCCAGCAGCTACAGCAGGGGGCAGTCTGGAAACACCATATATTTT. It encodes CASSYSRGQSGNTIYF. The chain is built from TRBV11-2 and TRBJ1-3, with TRBD1 identical over 8 bases. Germline V lookup: CDR1 SGHAT, CDR2 FQNNGV. With 4 bases clipped from V and 1 base from J, the junction kept 6 bases outside the gene matches. The CDR3 covers 16 residues.

This sequence joins TRBV7-3 and TRBJ2-2, with no clear D. Germline V gives CDR1 SGHTA, CDR2 FQGTGA. The V end lost 2 bases, the J end lost 0 bases, and 4 bases lay between the germline ends. CDR3 size: 14 residues. The CDR3 region is CASSLLPNTGELFF. The CDR3 region has the DNA TGTGCCAGCAGCTTACTCCCGAACACCGGGGAGCTGTTTTTT. Complete variable domain (other parts from reference TRBV7-3 and TRBJ2-2): GAGVSQTPSNKVTEKGKYVELRCDPISGHTALYWYRQSLGQGPEFLIYFQGTGAADDSGLPNDRFFAVRPEGSVSTLKIQRTERGDSAVYLCASSLLPNTGELFFGEGSRLTVL.

V gene TRBV5-4 combines with J gene TRBJ1-3; TRBD1 might be the D (6 bases). The ends were cut back, 4 bases at V and 3 bases at J, with 11 bases in the middle. This CDR3 region has 14 residues. The germline CDR1 and CDR2 sequences are SGHNT and YYREEE (reference sequence). This CDR3 is CASSPPGVGNTIYF. CDR3 coding DNA: TGTGCCAGCAGCCCACCAGGGGTTGGAAACACCATATATTTT.

This sequence joins TRBV12-3 or TRBV12-4 and TRBJ1-3, with 7 positions matching TRBD1. CDR3 length equals 13 residues. The V and J ends lost 4 bases and 12 bases, in that order; junction bases with no gene match: 9. The CDR3 region is CASSSHTGAFIYF. CDR3 DNA: TGTGCCAGCAGTTCACATACAGGGGCGTTCATATATTTT.

The chain employs TRBV28 and TRBJ2-2; no reliable D call. CDR3 length: 14 amino acids. Trimming took off 10 bases at V and 1 base at J, with 13 bases between the two ends. Germline CDR1 is MDHEN and CDR2 is SYDVKM. CDR3 in amino acids: CATRFRWNTGELFF. CDR3 coding DNA: TGTGCCACCAGGTTCCGCTGGAACACCGGGGAGCTGTTTTTT.

This clone has a single count. J is TRBJ1-5 and V is TRBV29-1; 8 nucleotides match TRBD1. Germline V gene data show CDR1 as SQVTM and CDR2 as ANQGSEA. The V segment lost 6 bases and the J segment 4 bases; nucleotides outside the gene matches: 2. The CDR3 loop spans 12 amino acids. CDR3: CSVQGENQPQHF. DNA of the CDR3: TGCAGCGTACAGGGGGAGAATCAGCCCCAGCATTTT.

The chain couples TRBV6-1 to TRBJ1-5, with a weak D call TRBD1 (5 bases). Germline V lookup: CDR1 MNHNS, CDR2 SASEGT. The CDR3 covers 16 residues. The V end was cut by 2 bases, the J end by 0 bases, with 11 bases between. Here the CDR3 DNA reads TGTGCCAGCAGTGAATTCGGGAGGGGTAGCAATCAGCCCCAGCATTTT. Translation gives CASSEFGRGSNQPQHF.

The chain recombines TRBV1 with TRBJ1-6. TRBV1 is a documented pseudogene. This CDR3 is 13 amino acids long. In DNA form, the CDR3 reads TGCACCAGCAGCCCAAGGCAAGGTTCACCCCTCCACTTT. This codes for CTSSPRQGSPLHF.

J is TRBJ1-5 and V is TRBV6-1, with a possible D match to TRBD1 (5 bases). Germline CDR1 is MNHNS and CDR2 is SASEGT. The CDR3 has 15 amino acids. Deletions cut 3 bases from V and 2 bases from J, with 11 bases between. The CDR3 DNA reads TGTGCCAGCAGTGATAGTCAGGGACGCAATCAGCCCCAGCATTTT. It translates to CASSDSQGRNQPQHF.

V usage is TRBV6-6 and J usage is TRBJ2-2, with D possibly TRBD1 on 5 matching bases. This CDR3 spans 13 amino acids. Trimming took 10 bases from V and 7 from J, leaving 16 bases between them. The V gene's germline CDR1 is MNHNY and CDR2 SVGAGI (reference sequence). CDR3 residues: CATRTPSGGELFF. The DNA of the CDR3 is TGTGCCACCCGGACACCCTCCGGCGGGGAGCTGTTTTTT.

This rearrangement joins TRBV7-9 to TRBJ2-7; D uncertain. The CDR3 extends over 9 amino acids. The V gene lost 11 bases and the J gene lost 6 bases, with 8 bases spanning the gap. Germline CDR1 and CDR2: SEHNR and FQNEAQ (reference sequence). CDR3 sequence: CAGVCEQYF. The CDR3 bases are TGTGCCGGTGTCTGCGAGCAGTACTTC.

A single count supports this clone. V usage is TRBV10-2 and J usage is TRBJ2-7, with a weak D call TRBD2 (6 bases). The germline V gene has CDR1 WSHSY and CDR2 SAAADI. V lost 5 bases, J lost 3 bases, and 11 bases lay in between. The CDR3 is 13 residues long. The CDR3 DNA reads TGCGCCAGCAGTTCGGCGGGGAACTACGAGCAGTACTTC. This sequence encodes CASSSAGNYEQYF.

This clone was detected a few times. The chain couples TRBV7-2 to TRBJ1-3; D is unresolved. With 2 bases removed from V and 2 bases from J, the gap between germline ends came to 13 bases. The CDR3 is 16 residues long. Per germline, CDR1 SGHTA and CDR2 FQGNSA. CDR3 sequence reads: CASSLPMAGTGNTIYF. As DNA, the CDR3 is TGTGCCAGCAGCTTACCCATGGCAGGAACTGGAAACACCATATATTTT.

The genes are TRBV7-8 and TRBJ1-3, with 7 nucleotides matching TRBD1. Germline CDR1 reads SGHVS; CDR2 reads FQNEAQ. The CDR3 sequence is 18 residues long. Trimming took 1 base from V and 5 from J; bases not matched to a gene: 14. This CDR3 reads CASSLGRQTRGGRNTIYF. The CDR3 DNA follows: TGTGCCAGCAGCTTAGGGCGCCAGACCAGGGGGGGAAGAAACACCATATATTTT.